The rows below give T cell receptor beta chains drawn from one sample of a study of blood T cell repertoires in COVID-19. Sequencing was performed with immunoSEQ multiplex PCR; in TCRdb, only in-frame clones are kept and a portion is missing. Seen here are 52,000 or so clones, around 85% observed once, and the top ten hold roughly an eighth. The sequenced material came from peripheral blood. All receptors derive from a human donor in a cohort sampled during active COVID-19. The CDR3 runs from the conserved cysteine through the conserved F or W. The D gene is left open where the match is weak. Clone size is stated in some rows and not others, as once, few, many or a class when expanded.

abundance	v_gene	d_gene	j_gene	CDR3nt	CDR3aa
few	TRBV18	-	TRBJ1-1	TGTGCCAGCTCACCACCGACGGGAAGGCTCAACACTGAAGCTTTCTTT	CASSPPTGRLNTEAFF
-	TRBV10-2	-	TRBJ2-7	TGCGCCAGCAGTGCCGTCTCCTACGAGCAGTACTTC	CASSAVSYEQYF
once	TRBV5-1	-	TRBJ2-1	TGCGCCAGCAGCTTGGGGGCAGATCAATACAATGAGCAGTTCTTC	CASSLGADQYNEQFF
-	TRBV6-5	TRBD1	TRBJ1-2	TGTGCCAGCAGGCCACAGGGGGCGGCCTATGGCTACACCTTC	CASRPQGAAYGYTF
-	TRBV5-4	TRBD2	TRBJ2-3	TGTGCCAGCAGGGGGACTAGCGGGAGGGCGGGAGATACGCAGTATTTT	CASRGTSGRAGDTQYF
-	TRBV28	TRBD2	TRBJ2-1	TGTGCCAGCTGTATACTAGCGGGGGGCAGAGTAGGGCAGTTCTTC	CASCILAGGRVGQFF
once	TRBV6-4	TRBD2	TRBJ2-3	TGTGCCAGCAGTGACGGCGGGAGTCCGGATACGCAGTATTTT	CASSDGGSPDTQYF
-	TRBV9	-	TRBJ1-1	TGTGCCAGCAGCGTTAAACTCAGGGTGAACACTGAAGCTTTCTTT	CASSVKLRVNTEAFF
-	TRBV28	-	TRBJ1-1	TGTGCCAGCAGTTTCTCAGGCCTAGGGAGGGAGAACACTGAAGCTTTCTTT	CASSFSGLGRENTEAFF
-	TRBV5-1	-	TRBJ2-7	TGCGCCAGCAGCTTGGTAGGGGGCTCCTACGAGCAGTACTTC	CASSLVGGSYEQYF
-	TRBV7-2	-	TRBJ1-1	TGTGCCAGCAGCCGCGGCAGGGTTTCCACTGAAGCTTTCTTT	CASSRGRVSTEAFF
-	TRBV18	TRBD2	TRBJ2-1	TGTGCCAGCTCCATAGGACTAGCGGGAGCTAATGAGCAGTTCTTC	CASSIGLAGANEQFF
-	TRBV7-9	-	TRBJ2-5	TGTGCCAGCAGCTTCGGGGGAAAAGAGACCCAGTACTTC	CASSFGGKETQYF
-	TRBV4-2	-	TRBJ2-6	TGTGCCAGCAGCCAAGGTGGCACTGGGGCCAACGTCCTGACTTTC	CASSQGGTGANVLTF
-	TRBV4-1	TRBD2	TRBJ2-5	TGCGCCAGCAGCCCGGGTGCTAGCGGGAGAGTATCGGAGACCCAGTACTTC	CASSPGASGRVSETQYF
few	TRBV5-1	-	TRBJ2-7	TGCGCCAGCAGCTTGCTCAGTGCCTACGAGCAGTACTTC	CASSLLSAYEQYF
-	TRBV9	TRBD1	TRBJ2-7	TGTGCCAGCTCTCGGCAGGGGGCGATCGCCTACGAGCAGTACTTC	CASSRQGAIAYEQYF
-	TRBV11-2	TRBD2	TRBJ2-7	TGTGCCAGCAGCCGGACTAGCGGGAGTGGGTACGAGCAGTACTTC	CASSRTSGSGYEQYF
once	TRBV30	-	TRBJ1-1	TGTGCCTGGAGTGTGTTCAAAAACACTGAAGCTTTCTTT	CAWSVFKNTEAFF
-	TRBV9	TRBD2	TRBJ2-7	TGTGCCAGCAGCGTAGGTCCTAGCGGGAGTTCCTACGAGCAGTACTTC	CASSVGPSGSSYEQYF
-	TRBV4-2	-	TRBJ1-1	TGTGCCAGCAGCCAAGTTAAGGGGTGGGTCACTGAAGCTTTCTTT	CASSQVKGWVTEAFF
-	TRBV5-1	TRBD2	TRBJ2-3	TGCGCCAGCAGCGATGGACTAGCGGAAAGCACAGATACGCAGTATTTT	CASSDGLAESTDTQYF
-	TRBV9	-	TRBJ1-5	TGTGCCAGCAGCGTAAAGCCGGGGGATCAGCCCCAGCATTTT	CASSVKPGDQPQHF
once	TRBV14	-	TRBJ2-1	TGTGCCAGCAGCGTGTCAGCCCGGGACATATACAATGAGCAGTTCTTC	CASSVSARDIYNEQFF
-	TRBV28	TRBD2	TRBJ2-1	TGTGCCAGCAGCGGGACTAGCGGGAGGTCCTCCTACAATGAGCAGTTCTTC	CASSGTSGRSSYNEQFF
-	TRBV5-1	-	TRBJ2-5	TGCGCCAGCAGCGATCAGGGGTGGCAAGAGACCCAGTACTTC	CASSDQGWQETQYF
-	TRBV28	TRBD1	TRBJ1-2	TGTGCCAGCAGTTTACCCTCACCGGACAGGGAAACCTTC	CASSLPSPDRETF
-	TRBV7-3	-	TRBJ2-1	TGTGCCAGCAGCTTAAATTCGTACAATGAGCAGTTCTTC	CASSLNSYNEQFF
-	TRBV2	-	TRBJ2-2	TGTGCCAGCAGTGAAGCTTTACAGGGCACCGGGGAGCTGTTTTTT	CASSEALQGTGELFF
-	TRBV6-1	-	TRBJ2-7	TGTGCCAGCAGTGAATACAGGACACCGTACGAGCAGTACTTC	CASSEYRTPYEQYF
-	TRBV5-6	-	TRBJ2-5	TGTGCCAGCAGCTTGCGGGGGTTGTACCAAGAGACCCAGTACTTC	CASSLRGLYQETQYF
-	TRBV6-6	-	TRBJ1-5	TGTGCCACCCGAGACAGTAGCAATCAGCCCCAGCATTTT	CATRDSSNQPQHF
-	TRBV19	-	TRBJ1-5	TGTGCCAGTAGTATGGCCCATTCGAGGGCTGGGGATCAGCCCCAGCATTTT	CASSMAHSRAGDQPQHF